The next 29 T cell receptor beta chains were all read from a single sample in a study of CD8 T cells in Susac syndrome (dated by TCRdb to about 2019). Library prep was done by the immunoSEQ multiplex PCR assay. RNA was extracted using the RNeasy kit, and roughly 0.45 to 1 ug of the RNA was reverse transcribed with random hexamers. TCRdb handled the public reads itself, with Q25 trimming in fastp and clone calling in MiXCR, and kept productive beta chains. Identical CDR3 proteins give one entry, which carries the most common genes and DNA. The sample contains 95,000 to 150,000 distinct CDR3 sequences, just over 95% of them found a single time. 0.12% to 0.15% of the sample goes to the ten largest clones. The sequenced material came from CD4+ T cells from PBMCs. The receptors come from a human donor with Susac syndrome.

V is TRBV7-2 and J is TRBJ2-7; D tentatively fits TRBD1 or TRBD2 (5 bases each). The CDR3 loop spans 14 amino acids. The V end was cut by 3 bases, the J end by 4 bases, with 13 bases between. Germline V gives CDR1 SGHTA, CDR2 FQGNSA. Written as DNA, the CDR3 is TGTGCCAGCAGCTTCCAGGGAGTCCAGTACGAGCAGTACTTC. Its translation is CASSFQGVQYEQYF.

The chain combines TRBV18 with TRBJ2-1, with 7 bases fitting TRBD1. The CDR3 consists of 16 residues. Germline V lookup: CDR1 KGHSH, CDR2 LQKENI. V dropped 1 base and J dropped 0; count of bases not matched to a gene: 3. CDR3 in amino acids: CASSPLGQSSYNEQFF. CDR3 bases: TGTGCCAGCTCACCACTGGGACAGAGCTCCTACAATGAGCAGTTCTTC. Looking up the rest from reference TRBV18 and TRBJ2-1 gives the full variable domain: NAGVMQNPRHLVRRRGQEARLRCSPMKGHSHVYWYRQLPEEGLKFMVYLQKENIIDESGMPKERFSAEFPKEGPSILRIQQVVRGDSAAYFCASSPLGQSSYNEQFFGPGTRLTVL.

V usage is TRBV20-1 and J usage is TRBJ2-1; 11 bases line up with TRBD2. The V gene's germline CDR1 is DFQATT and CDR2 SNEGSKA (reference sequence). The CDR3 has 12 amino acids. J was trimmed by 12 bases and V by 6 bases; bases with no gene match: 7. The CDR3 coding sequence is TGCAGTGCGAGAACTAGCGGGAGTATGCAGTTCTTC. Amino acids: CSARTSGSMQFF.

The chain recombines TRBV9 with TRBJ2-3; D not resolved. This CDR3 spans 14 amino acids. Per germline, CDR1 SGDLS and CDR2 YYNGEE. The V gene lost 5 bases and the J gene lost 1 base, with 11 bases spanning the gap. The DNA for the CDR3 is TGTGCCAGCAGTGCTCGGCCACGCACAGATACGCAGTATTTT. It yields the protein CASSARPRTDTQYF.

This clonotype was counted once. This chain joins TRBV30 and TRBJ2-3; unclear D gene. The CDR3 spans 11 residues. In germline, CDR1 is GTSNPN, CDR2 SVGIG (reference sequence). Trimming took off 0 bases at V and 4 bases at J, with 2 bases between the two ends. CDR3 protein: CAWSVSDTQYF. The CDR3 bases are TGTGCCTGGAGTGTGTCAGATACGCAGTATTTT.

The rearrangement joins TRBV19 to TRBJ1-4; D call uncertain. The germline V gene has CDR1 LNHDA and CDR2 SQIVND (reference sequence). Trimming removed 10 bases from V and 0 bases from J, with 15 bases in between. This CDR3 comprises 15 residues. In DNA, the CDR3 is TGTGCCACCACCAATACAGTGGCAACTAATGAAAAACTGTTTTTT. Protein: CATTNTVATNEKLFF.

The genes are TRBV5-1 and TRBJ2-7; D is possibly TRBD1 or TRBD2 (5 bases each). The CDR3 is made up of 15 amino acids. Germline loops: CDR1 SGHRS, CDR2 YFSETQ. Trimming removed 0 bases at V and 6 bases at J, with 16 bases between. CDR3 loop: CASSLAGTPLSEQYF. Written as DNA, the CDR3 is TGCGCCAGCAGCTTGGCCGGGACCCCGCTAAGCGAGCAGTACTTC.

This chain joins TRBV30 and TRBJ1-3, with TRBD1 matching 8 bases. Germline loops: CDR1 GTSNPN, CDR2 SVGIG (reference sequence). The CDR3 spans 14 residues. Trimming cost V 5 bases and J 7 bases; bases outside gene matches: 10. The CDR3 protein is CAWGTGAGGNTIYF. CDR3 DNA sequence: TGTGCCTGGGGAACCGGGGCAGGGGGCAACACCATATATTTT.

This chain links TRBV20-1 with TRBJ2-3, with D perhaps matching TRBD2 (6 bases). From germline, CDR1 is DFQATT and CDR2 SNEGSKA (reference sequence). The CDR3 spans 15 residues. V was trimmed by 2 bases and J by 2 bases, leaving 14 bases between them. The CDR3: CSARPLAAFTDTQYF. For the CDR3, the DNA is TGCAGTGCTAGACCACTAGCAGCATTCACAGATACGCAGTATTTT.

The chain couples TRBV7-9 to TRBJ2-3; TRBD2 matches at 9 bases. CDR1 and CDR2 (germline): SEHNR, FQNEAQ (reference sequence). The CDR3 spans 16 residues. The trim removed 1 base at V and 3 bases at J, leaving 5 bases unmatched. Written as DNA, the CDR3 is TGTGCCAGCAGCTTAGAACGGAGCGGGAGGACAGATACGCAGTATTTT. Translating gives CASSLERSGRTDTQYF.

The chain links TRBV6-5 to TRBJ2-1; no clear D gene. This CDR3 is built from 15 residues. Germline assignment: CDR1 MNHEY and CDR2 SVGAGI. Trimming took off 6 bases at V and 0 bases at J, with 12 bases between the two ends. The DNA of the CDR3 is TGTGCCAGCAGCCTGACCCACAGCTCCTACAATGAGCAGTTCTTC. This sequence encodes CASSLTHSSYNEQFF.

The rearrangement links TRBV15 to TRBJ2-7; D remains ambiguous. The V end lost 0 bases, the J end lost 0 bases, and 6 bases lay between the germline ends. CDR1 and CDR2 (germline): LNHNV, YYDKDF (reference sequence). CDR3 length: 14 residues. The CDR3 coding sequence is TGTGCCACCAGCAGAGACAGTTTCTCCTACGAGCAGTACTTC. Protein product: CATSRDSFSYEQYF. The complete variable domain, with remaining parts taken from reference TRBV15 and TRBJ2-7, reads DAMVIQNPRYQVTQFGKPVTLSCSQTLNHNVMYWYQQKSSQAPKLLFHYYDKDFNNEADTPDNFQSRRPNTSFCFLDIRSPGLGDTAMYLCATSRDSFSYEQYFGPGTRLTVT.

This clonotype has a single count. The chain joins TRBV20-1 to TRBJ2-3; D is unclear. The CDR3 covers 12 residues. CDR1 DFQATT and CDR2 SNEGSKA come from the germline V gene (reference sequence). The V and J ends lost 4 bases and 2 bases respectively, with 7 bases between them. The CDR3 region has the DNA TGCAGTGCTAAATACAACACAGATACGCAGTATTTT. The encoded protein is CSAKYNTDTQYF.

The chain uses TRBV15 and TRBJ1-1; D unresolved. CDR1 is LNHNV and CDR2 is YYDKDF in the germline V gene (reference sequence). V lost 0 bases and J 4 bases, leaving 12 bases between the germline ends. This CDR3 is built from 15 residues. CDR3 sequence reads: CATSRDVGMGTEAFF. The CDR3 region has the DNA TGTGCCACCAGCAGAGATGTGGGTATGGGCACTGAAGCTTTCTTT.

The gene calls are TRBV5-1 and TRBJ2-1, with D perhaps being TRBD1 or TRBD2 (5 bases each). The germline CDR1 and CDR2 sequences are SGHRS and YFSETQ. The CDR3 loop spans 14 amino acids. Deletions cut 7 bases from V and 5 bases from J, with 16 bases between. The CDR3 region has the DNA TGCGCCAGCCACCCCGGGACCAGTAACAATGAGCAGTTCTTC. This codes for CASHPGTSNNEQFF.

The rearrangement links TRBV29-1 to TRBJ1-5, with TRBD1 matching 8 bases. The junction had 6 bases not matched to a gene; V was cut back by 6 bases and J by 5 bases. The germline V gene has CDR1 SQVTM and CDR2 ANQGSEA. This CDR3 is 13 amino acids long. The CDR3 nucleotides read TGCAGCGTCGGACAGGGTGGAGATCAGCCCCAGCATTTT. Translating it yields CSVGQGGDQPQHF. Full variable domain (outside the CDR3, taken from reference TRBV29-1 and TRBJ1-5): SAVISQKPSRDICQRGTSLTIQCQVDSQVTMMFWYRQQPGQSLTLIATANQGSEATYESGFVIDKFPISRPNLTFSTLTVSNMSPEDSSIYLCSVGQGGDQPQHFGDGTRLSIL.

The rearrangement links TRBV29-1 to TRBJ2-1, with TRBD1 as a possible D gene (6 bases). The germline V gene encodes CDR1 SQVTM and CDR2 ANQGSEA. With 8 bases removed from V and 4 bases from J, the gap between germline ends came to 18 bases. This CDR3 spans 14 amino acids. The CDR3 nucleotides read TGCAGCACCACAGGACAGTCCACTTACAATGAGCAGTTCTTC. Translation: CSTTGQSTYNEQFF.

The rearrangement joins TRBV20-1 to TRBJ2-1, with D possibly called TRBD1 or TRBD2 (5 bases each). V was pared by 3 bases and J by 9 bases, with 15 bases between. Germline CDR1 DFQATT, CDR2 SNEGSKA (reference sequence). CDR3 length: 13 amino acids. The CDR3 protein is CSASVRAGGEQFF. The CDR3 DNA reads TGCAGTGCTAGTGTCAGGGCGGGCGGTGAGCAGTTCTTC.

The CDR3 DNA is TGTGCCAGCAGTTTTTCGGTTAGAGTGGACAATGAGCAGTTCTTC. Translated, it gives CASSFSVRVDNEQFF. This chain links TRBV12-3 or TRBV12-4 with TRBJ2-1; D uncertain. The germline V and J ends were trimmed by 3 bases and 5 bases, with 14 bases remaining between them. CDR3 size: 15 residues.

The chain recombines TRBV20-1 with TRBJ2-1; the D gene could be TRBD1 or TRBD2 (5 bases each). This CDR3 comprises 12 residues. V lost 3 bases, J lost 9 bases, and 12 bases lay in between. Germline assignment: CDR1 DFQATT and CDR2 SNEGSKA (reference sequence). This chain's CDR3 is CSARGPSGEQFF. CDR3 in DNA: TGCAGTGCTAGGGGACCCTCCGGTGAGCAGTTCTTC.

The chain has TRBV10-2 and TRBJ2-7; D not resolved. Trimming pared 1 base from V and 7 bases from J, leaving 2 bases between. The germline gives CDR1 WSHSY, CDR2 SAAADI. The CDR3 has 10 amino acids. The CDR3 DNA sequence: TGCGCCAGCAGTGAGTGGGAGCAGTACTTC. Residues: CASSEWEQYF.

The CDR3 loop is CASSLATLAARDTQYF. In DNA, the CDR3 is TGTGCCAGCAGCTTGGCGACCCTAGCGGCCAGGGATACGCAGTATTTT. The chain employs TRBV5-6 and TRBJ2-3, with 7 positions matching TRBD2. With V trimmed by 0 bases and J by 6 bases, 10 bases remained unmatched. CDR1 and CDR2 (germline): SGHDT, YYEEEE. CDR3 size: 16 residues.

V gene TRBV28 combines with J gene TRBJ2-7, with D perhaps TRBD2 (5 bases). V was cut by 8 bases and J by 7 bases, with 12 bases left in between. Germline V gives CDR1 MDHEN, CDR2 SYDVKM. CDR3 size: 11 residues. CDR3 loop: CASGGLREQYF. CDR3 bases: TGTGCCAGCGGCGGGCTTCGGGAGCAGTACTTC.

This rearrangement joins TRBV3-1 to TRBJ2-1; 10 nucleotides agree with TRBD2. CDR1 is LGHDT and CDR2 is YNNKEL in the germline V gene (reference sequence). The CDR3 has 16 residues. V lost 0 bases and J lost 7; bases outside the gene matches: 6. This CDR3 is CASSQDAGLAWNEQFF. The DNA for the CDR3 is TGTGCCAGCAGCCAAGACGCGGGACTAGCGTGGAATGAGCAGTTCTTC.

V gene TRBV29-1 combines with J gene TRBJ1-1; no clear D gene. Germline V gene sequence: CDR1 SQVTM, CDR2 ANQGSEA. Deletions cut 4 bases from V and 0 bases from J, with 9 bases between. The CDR3 runs 13 residues. The CDR3 reads CSVAKDMNTEAFF. The CDR3 nucleotides are TGCAGCGTTGCAAAAGACATGAACACTGAAGCTTTCTTT.

Only a few counts were recorded for this clonotype. CDR3: CASSPNSNQPQHF. In DNA form, the CDR3 reads TGTGCCAGCAGCCCTAATAGCAATCAGCCCCAGCATTTT. The V gene is TRBV6-5, the J gene TRBJ1-5; D is ambiguous. The V and J ends lost 6 bases and 0 bases respectively, with 6 bases between them. The CDR3 extends over 13 amino acids. Germline V gene lookup returns CDR1 MNHEY and CDR2 SVGAGI.

This chain links TRBV7-3 with TRBJ2-5; 7 bases are a match to TRBD1. V dropped 5 bases and J dropped 2; count of bases not matched to a gene: 2. The CDR3 runs to 13 residues. The germline V gene encodes CDR1 SGHTA and CDR2 FQGTGA. CDR3 nucleotides: TGTGCCAGCAGCAGGGGACAGCAAGAGACCCAGTACTTC. This translates into CASSRGQQETQYF.

The rearrangement links TRBV29-1 to TRBJ2-1; 9 nucleotides line up with TRBD2. The germline gives CDR1 SQVTM, CDR2 ANQGSEA. J was trimmed by 2 bases and V by 4 bases; bases with no gene match: 6. CDR3 size: 15 residues. CDR3 amino acids: CSVGGGRGPYNEQFF. The CDR3 DNA reads as TGCAGCGTTGGGGGCGGGAGGGGACCCTACAATGAGCAGTTCTTC.

The CDR3 sequence is CATSDRTTVPYGYTF. For the CDR3, the DNA is TGTGCCACCAGTGATCGAACGACAGTTCCCTATGGCTACACCTTC. The genes are TRBV24-1 and TRBJ1-2; D may be TRBD1 (5 bases). V lost 3 bases, J lost 4 bases, and 14 bases lay in between. CDR3 length equals 15 residues. The germline V gene has CDR1 KGHDR and CDR2 SFDVKD.